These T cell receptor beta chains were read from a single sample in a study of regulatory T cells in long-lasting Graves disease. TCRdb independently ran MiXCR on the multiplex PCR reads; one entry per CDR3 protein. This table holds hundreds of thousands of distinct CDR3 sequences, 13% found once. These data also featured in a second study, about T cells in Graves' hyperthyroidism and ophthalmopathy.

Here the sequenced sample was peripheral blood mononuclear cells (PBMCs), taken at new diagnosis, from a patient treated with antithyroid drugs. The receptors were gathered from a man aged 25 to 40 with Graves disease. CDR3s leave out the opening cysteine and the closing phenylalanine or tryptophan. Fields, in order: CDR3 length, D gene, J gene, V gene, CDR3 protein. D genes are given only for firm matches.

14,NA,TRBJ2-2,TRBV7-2,ASSSARTTYAGELF
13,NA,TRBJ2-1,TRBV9,ASSPEAVPSGEQF
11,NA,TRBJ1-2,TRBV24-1,ATSDQGRYGYT
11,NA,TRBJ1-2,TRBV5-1,ASSLDVQVGYT
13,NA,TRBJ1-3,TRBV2,ASSVGRSSGNTIY
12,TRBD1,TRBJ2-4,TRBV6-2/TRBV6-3,ASRGTGGPPIQY
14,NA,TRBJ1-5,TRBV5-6,ASSYGGGGIGQPQH
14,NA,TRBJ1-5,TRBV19,ASSPRAAHSNQPQH
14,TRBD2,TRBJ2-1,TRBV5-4,ASMDLLAGAGDEQF
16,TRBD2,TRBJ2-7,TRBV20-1,SAQGLAGGFVSSYEQY
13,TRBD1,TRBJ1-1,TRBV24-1,ATGGGTGDNTEAF
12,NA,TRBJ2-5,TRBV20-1,SARDWAQVETQY
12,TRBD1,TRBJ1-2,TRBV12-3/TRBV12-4,ASRGTGLSYGYT
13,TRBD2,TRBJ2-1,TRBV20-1,SARDAERDGNEQF
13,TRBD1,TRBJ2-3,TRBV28,ASSTRTGGTDTQY
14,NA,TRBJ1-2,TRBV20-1,SAPGGQRIPNYGYT
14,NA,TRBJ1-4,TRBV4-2,ASSQDDEGSSGKLF
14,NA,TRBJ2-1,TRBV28,ASSSPLAGSYNEQF
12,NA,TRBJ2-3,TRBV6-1,ASANTPRIDTQY
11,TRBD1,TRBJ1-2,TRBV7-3,ASSQTGGAGYT
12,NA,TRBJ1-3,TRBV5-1,ASSRHTSGNTIY
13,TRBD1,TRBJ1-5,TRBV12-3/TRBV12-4,ASSFPGQGDQPQH
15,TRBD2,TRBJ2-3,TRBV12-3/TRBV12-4,ASRTVSGGLLLNTQY
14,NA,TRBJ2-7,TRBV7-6,ASSYKLGQGAYEQY
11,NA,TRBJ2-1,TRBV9,ASTLTAYNEQF
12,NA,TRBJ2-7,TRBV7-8,ASSLAGHTYEQY
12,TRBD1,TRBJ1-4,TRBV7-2,ASSPRTGNEKLF
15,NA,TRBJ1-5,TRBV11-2,ASSLEGRPLGNQPQH
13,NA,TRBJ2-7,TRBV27,ASSLSNRASYEQY
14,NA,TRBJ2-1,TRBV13,ASSRWEIREYNEQF
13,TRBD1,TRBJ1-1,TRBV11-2,ASSLTTGDRGQAF
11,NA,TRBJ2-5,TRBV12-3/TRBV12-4,ASSSHHQETQY
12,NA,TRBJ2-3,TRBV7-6,ASSLRDLIETQY
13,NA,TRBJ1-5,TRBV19,ASSIKGGEGQPQH
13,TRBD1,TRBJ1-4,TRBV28,ASSSRDSGNEKLF
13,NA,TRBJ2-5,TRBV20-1,SARDGHQNVETQY
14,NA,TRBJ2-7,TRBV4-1,ASSQGRPRRRIEQY
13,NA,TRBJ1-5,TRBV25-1,ASSEGQGVGQPQH
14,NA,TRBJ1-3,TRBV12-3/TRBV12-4,ASSPLRRSSGNTIY
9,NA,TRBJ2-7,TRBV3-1,ASSQASEQY
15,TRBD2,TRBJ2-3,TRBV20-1,SADNKLAGGYGDTQY
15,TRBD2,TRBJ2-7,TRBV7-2,ASSFLRTSGSSYEQY
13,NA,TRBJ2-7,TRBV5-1,ASSLVGTEPYEQY
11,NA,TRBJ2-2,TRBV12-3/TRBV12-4,ASSPRGARELF
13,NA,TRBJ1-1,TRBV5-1,ASSPQGGRGAEAF